This T cell receptor beta chain was found in a study of long-term antiretroviral therapy in people with HIV. From germline, CDR1 is SEHNR and CDR2 FQNEAQ (reference sequence). CDR3 length: 13 amino acids. V lost 5 bases and J lost 1, with 8 bases in between. This was the immunoSEQ v3.0 assay at survey level. Clones were read by immunoSEQ multiplex PCR, and TCRdb kept only the in-frame ones, dropping some. The sample yields 44,000 or so clones, about 95% seen once. This clone came up once. No antigen is known for it. Findings of the study overall: Data on ART adherence, viral resistance or therapy changes were unavailable. Blood, drawn from about 2004 to 2017, may reflect older ART regimens.

The input for sequencing was unsorted PBMCs, taken 3.7 years after starting antiretroviral therapy. V usage is TRBV7-9 and J usage is TRBJ1-1; D not certain. The TCR comes from a woman aged 45-65 years with HIV. This CDR3 is CASSLDPNTEAFF. DNA for the CDR3: TGTGCCAGCAGCCTAGACCCGAACACTGAAGCTTTCTTT. The whole variable domain, filled in from reference TRBV7-9 and TRBJ1-1, reads DTGVSQNPRHKITKRGQNVTFRCDPISEHNRLYWYRQTLGQGPEFLTYFQNEAQLEKSRLLSDRFSAERPKGSFSTLEIQRTEQGDSAMYLCASSLDPNTEAFFGQGTRLTVV.